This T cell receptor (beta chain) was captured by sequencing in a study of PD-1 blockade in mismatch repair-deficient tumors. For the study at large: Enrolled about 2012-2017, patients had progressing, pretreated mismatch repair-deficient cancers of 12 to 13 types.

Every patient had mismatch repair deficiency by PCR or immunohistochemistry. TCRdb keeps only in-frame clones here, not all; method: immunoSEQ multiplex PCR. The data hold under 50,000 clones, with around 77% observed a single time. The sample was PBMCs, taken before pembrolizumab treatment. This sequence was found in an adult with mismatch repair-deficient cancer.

Written as DNA, the CDR3 is TGTGCCAGCAGTCAATCCGGGCGATACGAGCAGTACTTC. Amino acid sequence: CASSQSGRYEQYF. The chain uses TRBV27 and TRBJ2-7, with D unclear. This CDR3 is built from 13 residues. CDR1 is MNHEY and CDR2 is SMNVEV in the germline V gene (reference sequence). With 5 bases removed from V and 4 bases from J, the gap between germline ends came to 12 bases.